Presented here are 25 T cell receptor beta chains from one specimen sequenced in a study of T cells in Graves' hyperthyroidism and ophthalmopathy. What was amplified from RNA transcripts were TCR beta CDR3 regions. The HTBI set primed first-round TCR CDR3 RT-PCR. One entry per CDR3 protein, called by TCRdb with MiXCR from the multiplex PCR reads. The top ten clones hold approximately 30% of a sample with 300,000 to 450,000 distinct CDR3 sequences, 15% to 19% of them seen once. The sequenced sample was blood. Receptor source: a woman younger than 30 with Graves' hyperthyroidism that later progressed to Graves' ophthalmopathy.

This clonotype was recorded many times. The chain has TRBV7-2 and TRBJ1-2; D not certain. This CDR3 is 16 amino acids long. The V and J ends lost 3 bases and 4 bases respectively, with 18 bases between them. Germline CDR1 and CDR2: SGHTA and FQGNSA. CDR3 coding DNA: TGTGCCAGCAGCTTGACTTCGTGGGAGAGGTTCTATGGCTACACCTTC. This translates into CASSLTSWERFYGYTF.

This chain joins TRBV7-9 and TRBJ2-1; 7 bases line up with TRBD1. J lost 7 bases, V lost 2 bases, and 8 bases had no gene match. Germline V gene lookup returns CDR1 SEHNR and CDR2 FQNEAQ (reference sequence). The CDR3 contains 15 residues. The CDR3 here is CASSLLTGRENEQFF. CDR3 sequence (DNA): TGTGCCAGCAGCTTACTGACAGGGAGAGAAAATGAGCAGTTCTTC.

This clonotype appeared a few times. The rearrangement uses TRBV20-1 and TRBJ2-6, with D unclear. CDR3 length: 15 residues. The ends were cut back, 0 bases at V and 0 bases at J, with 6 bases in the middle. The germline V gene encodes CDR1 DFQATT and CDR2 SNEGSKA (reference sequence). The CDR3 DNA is TGCAGTGCTAGAGATTGGGACTCTGGGGCCAACGTCCTGACTTTC. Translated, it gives CSARDWDSGANVLTF.

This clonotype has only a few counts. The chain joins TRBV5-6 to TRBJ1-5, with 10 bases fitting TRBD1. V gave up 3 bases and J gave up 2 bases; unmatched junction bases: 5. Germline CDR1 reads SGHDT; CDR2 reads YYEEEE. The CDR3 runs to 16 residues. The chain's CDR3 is CASSSIGQGGNQPQHF. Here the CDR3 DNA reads TGTGCCAGCAGCTCCATCGGACAGGGGGGCAATCAGCCCCAGCATTTT. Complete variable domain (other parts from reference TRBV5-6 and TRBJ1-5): DAGVTQSPTHLIKTRGQQVTLRCSPKSGHDTVSWYQQALGQGPQFIFQYYEEEERQRGNFPDRFSGHQFPNYSSELNVNALLLGDSALYLCASSSIGQGGNQPQHFGDGTRLSIL.

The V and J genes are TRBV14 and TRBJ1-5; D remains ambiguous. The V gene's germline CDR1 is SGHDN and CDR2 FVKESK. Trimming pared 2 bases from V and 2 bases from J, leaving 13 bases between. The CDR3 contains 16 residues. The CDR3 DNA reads TGTGCCAGCAGCCAATATACTGTCATTGGCAATCAGCCCCAGCATTTT. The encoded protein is CASSQYTVIGNQPQHF. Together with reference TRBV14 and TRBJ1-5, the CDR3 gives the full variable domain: EAGVTQFPSHSVIEKGQTVTLRCDPISGHDNLYWYRRVMGKEIKFLLHFVKESKQDESGMPNNRFLAERTGGTYSTLKVQPAELEDSGVYFCASSQYTVIGNQPQHFGDGTRLSIL.

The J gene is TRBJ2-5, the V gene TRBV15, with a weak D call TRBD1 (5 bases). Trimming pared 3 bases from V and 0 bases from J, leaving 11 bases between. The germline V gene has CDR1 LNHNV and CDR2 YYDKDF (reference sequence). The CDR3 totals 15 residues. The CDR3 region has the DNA TGTGCCACCAGCAGGAACTCAGGGTACCAAGAGACCCAGTACTTC. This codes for CATSRNSGYQETQYF. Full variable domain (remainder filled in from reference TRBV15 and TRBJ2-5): DAMVIQNPRYQVTQFGKPVTLSCSQTLNHNVMYWYQQKSSQAPKLLFHYYDKDFNNEADTPDNFQSRRPNTSFCFLDIRSPGLGDTAMYLCATSRNSGYQETQYFGPGTRLLVL.

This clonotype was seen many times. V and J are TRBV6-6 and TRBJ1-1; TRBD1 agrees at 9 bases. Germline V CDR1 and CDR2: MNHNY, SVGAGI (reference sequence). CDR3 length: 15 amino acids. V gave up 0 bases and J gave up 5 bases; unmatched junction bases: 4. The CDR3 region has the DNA TGTGCCAGCAGTTACTCCGGACAGGGGCGAACTGAAGCTTTCTTT. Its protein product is CASSYSGQGRTEAFF.

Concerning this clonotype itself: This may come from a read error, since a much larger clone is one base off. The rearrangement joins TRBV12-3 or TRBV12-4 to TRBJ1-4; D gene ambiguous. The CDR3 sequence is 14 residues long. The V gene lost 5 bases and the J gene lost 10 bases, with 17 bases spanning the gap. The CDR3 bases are TGTGCCAGCAGTCCGAGGTCAGGAGACTCAAAACTGTTTTTT. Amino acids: CASSPRSGDSKLFF.

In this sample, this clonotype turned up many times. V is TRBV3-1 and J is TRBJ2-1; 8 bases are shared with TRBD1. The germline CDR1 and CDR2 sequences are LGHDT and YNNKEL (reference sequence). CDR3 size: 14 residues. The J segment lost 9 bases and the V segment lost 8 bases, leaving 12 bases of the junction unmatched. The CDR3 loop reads CASLLSGGLSEQFF. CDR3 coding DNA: TGTGCCAGCTTACTCTCAGGGGGCCTGAGTGAGCAGTTCTTC.

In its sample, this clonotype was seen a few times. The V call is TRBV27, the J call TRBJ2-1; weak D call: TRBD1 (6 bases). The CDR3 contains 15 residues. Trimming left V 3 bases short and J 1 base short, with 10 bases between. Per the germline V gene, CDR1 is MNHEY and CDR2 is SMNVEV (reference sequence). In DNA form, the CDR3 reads TGTGCCAGCAGTTTTTTAGGACAGTCCTACAATGAGCAGTTCTTC. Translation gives CASSFLGQSYNEQFF.

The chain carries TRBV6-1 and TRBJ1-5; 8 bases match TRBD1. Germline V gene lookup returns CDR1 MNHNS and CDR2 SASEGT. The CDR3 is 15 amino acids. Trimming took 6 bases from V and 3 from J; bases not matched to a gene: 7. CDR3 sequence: CASRPTGGINQPQHF. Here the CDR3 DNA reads TGTGCCAGCAGGCCCACAGGGGGAATCAATCAGCCCCAGCATTTT.

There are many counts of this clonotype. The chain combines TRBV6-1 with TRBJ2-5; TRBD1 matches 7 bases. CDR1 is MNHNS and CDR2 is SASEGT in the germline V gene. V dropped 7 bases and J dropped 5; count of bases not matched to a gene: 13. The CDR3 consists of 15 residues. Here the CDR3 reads CASKPTGMSRETQYF. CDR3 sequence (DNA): TGTGCCAGCAAACCGACAGGGATGAGCAGGGAGACCCAGTACTTC.

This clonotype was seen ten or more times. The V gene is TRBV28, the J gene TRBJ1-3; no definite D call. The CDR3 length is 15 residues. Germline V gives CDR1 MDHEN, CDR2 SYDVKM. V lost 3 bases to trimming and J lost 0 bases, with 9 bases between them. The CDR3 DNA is TGTGCCAGCAGTTTTGAGGCGCCCTCTGGAAACACCATATATTTT. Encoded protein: CASSFEAPSGNTIYF.

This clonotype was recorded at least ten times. The DNA of the CDR3 is TGTGCCAGCAGTCCGAGCTCTGGGGCCAACGTCCTGACTTTC. Residues: CASSPSSGANVLTF. The J gene is TRBJ2-6, the V gene TRBV28, with D uncertain. V lost 5 bases and J lost 0, with 5 bases in between. Per germline, CDR1 MDHEN and CDR2 SYDVKM. The CDR3 is 14 residues long.

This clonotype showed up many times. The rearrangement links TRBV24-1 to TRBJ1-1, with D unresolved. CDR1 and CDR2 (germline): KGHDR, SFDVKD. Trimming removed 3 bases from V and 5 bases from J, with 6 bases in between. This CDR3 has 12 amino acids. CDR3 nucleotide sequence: TGTGCCACCAGTGATGAAGGGACTGAAGCTTTCTTT. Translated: CATSDEGTEAFF.

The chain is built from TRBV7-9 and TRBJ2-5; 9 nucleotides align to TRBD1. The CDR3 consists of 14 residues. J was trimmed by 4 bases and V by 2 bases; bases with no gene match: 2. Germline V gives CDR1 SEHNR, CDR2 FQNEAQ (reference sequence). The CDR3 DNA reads TGTGCCAGCAGCTTAACAGGGGGCCTAGAGACCCAGTACTTC. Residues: CASSLTGGLETQYF.

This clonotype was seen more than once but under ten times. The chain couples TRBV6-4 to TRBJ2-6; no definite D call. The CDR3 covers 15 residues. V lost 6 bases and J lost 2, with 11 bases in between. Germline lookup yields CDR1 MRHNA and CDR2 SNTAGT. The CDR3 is CASSKGFPGANVLTF. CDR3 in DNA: TGTGCCAGCAGCAAAGGGTTTCCTGGGGCCAACGTCCTGACTTTC.

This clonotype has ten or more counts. CDR3 residues: CASSQSGTSGTTDYNEQFF. In DNA, the CDR3 is TGTGCCAGCAGTCAATCCGGGACTAGCGGGACGACTGACTACAATGAGCAGTTCTTC. The rearrangement uses TRBV27 and TRBJ2-1; TRBD2 agrees at 13 bases. V shed 5 bases, J shed 3 bases, and the junction held 13 bases outside the gene matches. CDR1 is MNHEY and CDR2 is SMNVEV in the germline V gene (reference sequence). This CDR3 contains 19 residues.

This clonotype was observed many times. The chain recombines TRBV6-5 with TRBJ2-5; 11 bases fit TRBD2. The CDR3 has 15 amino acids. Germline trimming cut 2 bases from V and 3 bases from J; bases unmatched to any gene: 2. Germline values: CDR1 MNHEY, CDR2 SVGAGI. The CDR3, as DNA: TGTGCCAGCAGTTACGGACTAGCGGGCAAAGAGACCCAGTACTTC. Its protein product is CASSYGLAGKETQYF.

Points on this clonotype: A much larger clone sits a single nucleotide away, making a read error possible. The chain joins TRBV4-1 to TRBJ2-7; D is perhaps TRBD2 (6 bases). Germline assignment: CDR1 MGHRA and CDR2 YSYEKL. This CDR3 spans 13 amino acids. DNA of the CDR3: TGCGCCAGCAGCCAAGTTGCGGACTACGTGCAGTACTTC. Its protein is CASSQVADYVQYF.

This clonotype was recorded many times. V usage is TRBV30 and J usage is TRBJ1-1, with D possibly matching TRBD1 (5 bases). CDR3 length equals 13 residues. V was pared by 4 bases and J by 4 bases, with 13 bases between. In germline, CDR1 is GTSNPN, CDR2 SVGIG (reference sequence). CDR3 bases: TGTGCCTGGACTTGGGACCTGGGCACTGAAGCTTTCTTT. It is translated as CAWTWDLGTEAFF.

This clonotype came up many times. CDR3 residues: CSSGLVSNTGELFF. CDR3 coding DNA: TGCAGCTCAGGACTAGTTTCGAACACCGGGGAGCTGTTTTTT. The V and J genes are TRBV20-1 and TRBJ2-2; 7 nucleotides align to TRBD2. The germline CDR1 and CDR2 sequences are DFQATT and SNEGSKA (reference sequence). The CDR3 totals 14 residues.

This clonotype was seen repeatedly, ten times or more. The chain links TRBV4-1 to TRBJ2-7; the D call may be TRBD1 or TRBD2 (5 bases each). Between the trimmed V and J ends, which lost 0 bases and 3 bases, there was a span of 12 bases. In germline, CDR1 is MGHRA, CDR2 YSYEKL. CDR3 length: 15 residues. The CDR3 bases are TGCGCCAGCAGCCAAGAACCGGGACGTAACTACGAGCAGTACTTC. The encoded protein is CASSQEPGRNYEQYF.

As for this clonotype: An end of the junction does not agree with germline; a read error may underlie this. This chain's CDR3 is CASRRTGGSGHTF. In DNA, the CDR3 is TGTGCCAGCAGGCGGACAGGGGGCTCTGGCCACACCTTC. This rearrangement joins TRBV28 to TRBJ1-2; 11 nucleotides agree with TRBD1. This CDR3 comprises 13 residues. The germline V gene has CDR1 MDHEN and CDR2 SYDVKM.

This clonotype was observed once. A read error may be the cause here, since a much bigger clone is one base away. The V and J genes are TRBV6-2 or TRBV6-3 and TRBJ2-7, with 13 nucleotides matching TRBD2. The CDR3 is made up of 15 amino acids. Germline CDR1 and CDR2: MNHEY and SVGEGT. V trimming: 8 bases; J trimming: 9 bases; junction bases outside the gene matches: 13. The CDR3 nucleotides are TGTGCCAGCGAGACTAGCGGGAGGCCTGGGGTGTGGCAGTACTTC. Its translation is CASETSGRPGVWQYF.